This TCR beta chain is from a study of blood T cell repertoires in COVID-19. Profiled with immunoSEQ multiplex PCR; TCRdb holds only in-frame clones, not every one. The table has approximately 270,000 clones, roughly nine tenths seen once. The J segment lost 0 bases and the V segment lost 0 bases, leaving 4 bases of the junction unmatched. The CDR3 extends over 17 amino acids. Per germline, CDR1 SGHKS and CDR2 YYEKEE (reference sequence). This receptor was taken from a human donor in a cohort exposed to, infected with or recovered from COVID-19 (not recorded which). The donor label of this sample is uncertain. The sample comprised PBMCs or T cells enriched from blood (not recorded which). The rearrangement joins TRBV5-5 to TRBJ1-3; 9 bases align to TRBD1. This chain's CDR3 is CASSLGDRAISGNTIYF. CDR3 in DNA: TGTGCCAGCAGCTTGGGGGACAGGGCTATCTCTGGAAACACCATATATTTT.